This T cell receptor beta chain came from a study of T cell changes during pregnancy in multiple sclerosis. This CDR3 contains 14 residues. Method: immunoSEQ multiplex PCR; TCRdb's copy keeps in-frame clones and lacks some. The table has about 40,000 clones, approximately 90% seen once. The sample was CD4+ T cells from peripheral blood mononuclear cells, taken in the first trimester of pregnancy. The sequence derives from a female donor with multiple sclerosis, enrolled in a pregnancy study. V is TRBV12-2 and J is TRBJ2-5; whether TRBD2, the table's D call, matches the DNA was not checked. TRBV12-2 is flagged as a pseudogene. The CDR3 bases are TGTGCAAGTCGCCCCTCCCTAGCGGTAGGAACCCAGTACTTC. It is translated as CASRPSLAVGTQYF.